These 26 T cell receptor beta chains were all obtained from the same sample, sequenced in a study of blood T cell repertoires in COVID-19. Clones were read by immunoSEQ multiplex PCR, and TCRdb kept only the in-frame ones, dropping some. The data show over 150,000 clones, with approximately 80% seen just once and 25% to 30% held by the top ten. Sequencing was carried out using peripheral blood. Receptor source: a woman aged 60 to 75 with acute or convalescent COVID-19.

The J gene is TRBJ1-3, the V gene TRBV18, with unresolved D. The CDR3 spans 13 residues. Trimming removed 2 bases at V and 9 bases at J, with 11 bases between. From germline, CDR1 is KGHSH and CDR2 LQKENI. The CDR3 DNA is TGTGCCAGCTCACCATCGCCTCAGTCCACCATATATTTT. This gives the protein CASSPSPQSTIYF.

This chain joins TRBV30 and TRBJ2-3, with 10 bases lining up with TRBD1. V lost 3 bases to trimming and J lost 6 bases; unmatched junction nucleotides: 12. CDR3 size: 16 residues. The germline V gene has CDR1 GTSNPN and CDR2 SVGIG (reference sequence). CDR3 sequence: CAWRPPGQGVGDTQYF. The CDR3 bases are TGTGCCTGGAGACCTCCCGGACAGGGGGTAGGCGATACGCAGTATTTT. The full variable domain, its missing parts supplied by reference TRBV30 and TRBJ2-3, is SQTIHQWPATLVQPVGSPLSLECTVEGTSNPNLYWYRQAAGRGLQLLFYSVGIGQISSEVPQNLSASRPQDRQFILSSKKLLLSDSGFYLCAWRPPGQGVGDTQYFGPGTRLTVL.

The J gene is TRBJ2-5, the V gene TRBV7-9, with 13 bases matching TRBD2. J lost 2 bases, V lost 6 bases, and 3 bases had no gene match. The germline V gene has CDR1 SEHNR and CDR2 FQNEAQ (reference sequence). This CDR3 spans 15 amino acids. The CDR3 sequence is CASRGLAGTQETQYF. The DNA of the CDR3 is TGTGCCAGCAGGGGACTAGCGGGAACACAAGAGACCCAGTACTTC.

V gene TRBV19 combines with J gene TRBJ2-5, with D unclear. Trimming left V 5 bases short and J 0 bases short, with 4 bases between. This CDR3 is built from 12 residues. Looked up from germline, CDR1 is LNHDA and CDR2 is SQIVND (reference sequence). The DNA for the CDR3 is TGTGCCAGTAGTTCCTACCAAGAGACCCAGTACTTC. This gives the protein CASSSYQETQYF. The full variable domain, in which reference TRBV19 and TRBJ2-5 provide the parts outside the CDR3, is DGGITQSPKYLFRKEGQNVTLSCEQNLNHDAMYWYRQDPGQGLRLIYYSQIVNDFQKGDIAEGYSVSREKKESFPLTVTSAQKNPTAFYLCASSSYQETQYFGPGTRLLVL.

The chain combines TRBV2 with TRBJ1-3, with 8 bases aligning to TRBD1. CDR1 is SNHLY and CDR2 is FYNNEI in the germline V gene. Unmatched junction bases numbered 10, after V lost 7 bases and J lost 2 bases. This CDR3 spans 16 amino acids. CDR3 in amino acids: CASTPQGAYTGNTIYF. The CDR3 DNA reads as TGTGCCAGCACACCCCAGGGGGCTTATACTGGAAACACCATATATTTT.

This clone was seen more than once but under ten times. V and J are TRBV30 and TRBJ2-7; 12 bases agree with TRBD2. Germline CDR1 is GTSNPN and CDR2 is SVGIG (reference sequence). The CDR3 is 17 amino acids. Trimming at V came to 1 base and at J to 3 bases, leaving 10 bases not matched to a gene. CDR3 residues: CAWSETSGGRSLYEQYF. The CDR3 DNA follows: TGTGCCTGGAGTGAAACTAGCGGGGGGCGCTCCCTCTACGAGCAGTACTTC. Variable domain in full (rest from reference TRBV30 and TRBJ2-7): SQTIHQWPATLVQPVGSPLSLECTVEGTSNPNLYWYRQAAGRGLQLLFYSVGIGQISSEVPQNLSASRPQDRQFILSSKKLLLSDSGFYLCAWSETSGGRSLYEQYFGPGTRLTVT.

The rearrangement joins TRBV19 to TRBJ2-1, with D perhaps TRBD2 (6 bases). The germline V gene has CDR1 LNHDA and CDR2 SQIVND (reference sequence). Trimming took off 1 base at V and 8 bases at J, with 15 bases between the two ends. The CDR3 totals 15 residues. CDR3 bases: TGTGCCAGTAGTATAGGGAGGGTCCCCGGCGATGAGCAGTTCTTC. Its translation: CASSIGRVPGDEQFF.

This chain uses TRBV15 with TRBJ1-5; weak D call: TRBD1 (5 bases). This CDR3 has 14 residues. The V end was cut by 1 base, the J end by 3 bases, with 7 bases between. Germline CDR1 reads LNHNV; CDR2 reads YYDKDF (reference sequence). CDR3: CATSRVGLNQPQHF. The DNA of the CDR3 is TGTGCCACCAGCAGAGTGGGGCTCAATCAGCCCCAGCATTTT.

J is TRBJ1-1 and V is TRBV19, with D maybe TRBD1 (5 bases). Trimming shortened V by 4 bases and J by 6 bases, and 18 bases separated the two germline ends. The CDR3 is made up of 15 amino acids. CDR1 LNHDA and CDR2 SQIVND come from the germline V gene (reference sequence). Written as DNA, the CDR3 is TGTGCCAGTAGTAAACAAGGGGATCTCTTTTCTGAAGCTTTCTTT. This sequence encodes CASSKQGDLFSEAFF.

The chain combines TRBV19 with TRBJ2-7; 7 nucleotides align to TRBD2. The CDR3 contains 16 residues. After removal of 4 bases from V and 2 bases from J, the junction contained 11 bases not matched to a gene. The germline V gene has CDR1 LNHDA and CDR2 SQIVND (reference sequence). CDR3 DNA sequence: TGTGCCAGTAGTACCCCGGGGTTGGGGGGGACCTACGAGCAGTACTTC. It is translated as CASSTPGLGGTYEQYF.

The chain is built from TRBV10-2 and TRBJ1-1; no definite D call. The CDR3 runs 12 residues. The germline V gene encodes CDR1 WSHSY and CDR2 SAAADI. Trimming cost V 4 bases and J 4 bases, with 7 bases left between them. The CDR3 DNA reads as TGCGCCAGCAGTGTGGGCAGCACTGAAGCTTTCTTT. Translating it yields CASSVGSTEAFF.

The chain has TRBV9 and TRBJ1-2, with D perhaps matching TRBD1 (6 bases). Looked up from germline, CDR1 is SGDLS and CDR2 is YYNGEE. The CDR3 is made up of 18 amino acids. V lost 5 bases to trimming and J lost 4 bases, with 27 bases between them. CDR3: CASSGGGRWTLPRYGYTF. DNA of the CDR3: TGTGCCAGCAGTGGGGGGGGGCGCTGGACCCTTCCGCGCTATGGCTACACCTTC.

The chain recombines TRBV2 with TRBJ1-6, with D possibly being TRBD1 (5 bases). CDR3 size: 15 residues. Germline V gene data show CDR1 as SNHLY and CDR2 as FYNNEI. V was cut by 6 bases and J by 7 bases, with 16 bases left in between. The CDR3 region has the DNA TGTGCCAGCAGGGGACTCAGGGCCAAGAATTCACCCCTCCACTTT. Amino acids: CASRGLRAKNSPLHF.

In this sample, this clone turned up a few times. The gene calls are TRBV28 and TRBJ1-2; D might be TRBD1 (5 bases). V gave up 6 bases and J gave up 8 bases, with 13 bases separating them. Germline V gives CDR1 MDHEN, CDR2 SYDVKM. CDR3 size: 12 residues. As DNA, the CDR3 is TGTGCCAGCAGGATGCAGGGAGGCGGCTACACCTTC. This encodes CASRMQGGGYTF.

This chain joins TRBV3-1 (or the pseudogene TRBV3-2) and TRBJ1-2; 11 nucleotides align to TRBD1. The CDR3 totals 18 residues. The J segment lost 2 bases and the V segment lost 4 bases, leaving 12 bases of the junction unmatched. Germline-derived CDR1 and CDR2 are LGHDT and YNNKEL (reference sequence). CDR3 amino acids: CASSRSRTGGASNYGYTF. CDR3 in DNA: TGTGCCAGCAGCCGGTCTCGGACAGGGGGCGCATCAAACTATGGCTACACCTTC.

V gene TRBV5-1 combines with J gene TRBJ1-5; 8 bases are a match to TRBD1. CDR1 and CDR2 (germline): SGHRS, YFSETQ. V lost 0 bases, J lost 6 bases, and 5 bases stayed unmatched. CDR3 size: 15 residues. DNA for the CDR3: TGCGCCAGCAGCTTGGATTCAGGGGGCGGTCAGCCCCAGCATTTT. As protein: CASSLDSGGGQPQHF.

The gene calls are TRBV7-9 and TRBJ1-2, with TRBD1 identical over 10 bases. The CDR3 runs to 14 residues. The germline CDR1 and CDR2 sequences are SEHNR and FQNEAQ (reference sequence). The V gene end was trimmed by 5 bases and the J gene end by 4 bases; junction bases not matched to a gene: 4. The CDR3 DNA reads TGTGCCAGCAGCGGGACAGGGGACTTCTATGGCTACACCTTC. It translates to CASSGTGDFYGYTF.

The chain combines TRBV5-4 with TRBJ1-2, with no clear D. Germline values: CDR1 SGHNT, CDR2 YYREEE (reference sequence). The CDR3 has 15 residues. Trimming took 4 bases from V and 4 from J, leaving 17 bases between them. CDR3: CASSHTNEFPYGYTF. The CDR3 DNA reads TGTGCCAGCAGCCACACTAACGAGTTCCCCTATGGCTACACCTTC.

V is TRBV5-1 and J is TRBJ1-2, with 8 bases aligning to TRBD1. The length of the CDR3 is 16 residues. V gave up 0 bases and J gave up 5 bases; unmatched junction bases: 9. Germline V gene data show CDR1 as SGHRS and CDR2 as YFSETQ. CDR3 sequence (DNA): TGCGCCAGCAGCTTGGCCCCGGGACAGGATGAGTATGGCTACACCTTC. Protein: CASSLAPGQDEYGYTF.

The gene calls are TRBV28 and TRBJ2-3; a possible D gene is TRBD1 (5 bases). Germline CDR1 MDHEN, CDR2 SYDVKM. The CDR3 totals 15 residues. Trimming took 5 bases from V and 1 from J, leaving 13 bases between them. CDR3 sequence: CASSVQGLGTDTQYF. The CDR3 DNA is TGTGCCAGCAGTGTTCAGGGTCTCGGCACAGATACGCAGTATTTT. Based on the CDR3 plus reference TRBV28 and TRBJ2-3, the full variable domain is DVKVTQSSRYLVKRTGEKVFLECVQDMDHENMFWYRQDPGLGLRLIYFSYDVKMKEKGDIPEGYSVSREKKERFSLILESASTNQTSMYLCASSVQGLGTDTQYFGPGTRLTVL.

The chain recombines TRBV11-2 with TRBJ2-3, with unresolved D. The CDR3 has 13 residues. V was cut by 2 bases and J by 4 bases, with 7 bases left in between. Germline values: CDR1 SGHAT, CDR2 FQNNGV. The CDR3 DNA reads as TGTGCCAGCAGCTTATCATTAGCAGATACGCAGTATTTT. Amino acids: CASSLSLADTQYF.

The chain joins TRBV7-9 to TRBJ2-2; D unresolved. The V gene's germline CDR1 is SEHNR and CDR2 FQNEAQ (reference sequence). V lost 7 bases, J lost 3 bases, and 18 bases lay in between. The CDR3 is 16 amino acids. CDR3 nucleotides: TGTGCCAGCACCTCTAGATGGTCCGGAGACACCGGGGAGCTGTTTTTT. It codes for CASTSRWSGDTGELFF.

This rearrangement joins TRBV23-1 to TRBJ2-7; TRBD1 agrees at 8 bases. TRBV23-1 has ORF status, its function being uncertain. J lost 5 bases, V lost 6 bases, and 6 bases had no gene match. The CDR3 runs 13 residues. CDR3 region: CASRQDRGNEQYV. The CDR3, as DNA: TGCGCCAGCAGGCAAGACAGGGGAAACGAGCAGTACGTC.

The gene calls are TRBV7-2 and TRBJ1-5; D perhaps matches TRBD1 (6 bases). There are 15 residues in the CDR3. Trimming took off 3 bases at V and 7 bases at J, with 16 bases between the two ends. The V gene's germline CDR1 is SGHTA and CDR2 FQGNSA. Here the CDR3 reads CASSLGDRIGQPQHF. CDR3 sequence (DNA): TGTGCCAGCAGCTTGGGAGACAGGATAGGACAGCCCCAGCATTTT.

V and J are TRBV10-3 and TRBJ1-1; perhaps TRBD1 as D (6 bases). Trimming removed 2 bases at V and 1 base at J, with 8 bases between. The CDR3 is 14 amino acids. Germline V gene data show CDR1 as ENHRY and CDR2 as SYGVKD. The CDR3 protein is CAISETGTNTEAFF. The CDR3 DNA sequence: TGTGCCATCAGTGAGACAGGGACGAACACTGAAGCTTTCTTT.

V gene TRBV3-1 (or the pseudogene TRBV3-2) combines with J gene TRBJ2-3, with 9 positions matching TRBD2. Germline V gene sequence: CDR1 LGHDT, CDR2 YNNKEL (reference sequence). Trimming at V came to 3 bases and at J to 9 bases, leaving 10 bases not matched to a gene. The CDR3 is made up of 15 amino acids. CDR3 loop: CASSQPQAGGLTQYF. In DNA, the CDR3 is TGTGCCAGCAGCCAGCCTCAAGCGGGGGGCCTCACGCAGTATTTT.